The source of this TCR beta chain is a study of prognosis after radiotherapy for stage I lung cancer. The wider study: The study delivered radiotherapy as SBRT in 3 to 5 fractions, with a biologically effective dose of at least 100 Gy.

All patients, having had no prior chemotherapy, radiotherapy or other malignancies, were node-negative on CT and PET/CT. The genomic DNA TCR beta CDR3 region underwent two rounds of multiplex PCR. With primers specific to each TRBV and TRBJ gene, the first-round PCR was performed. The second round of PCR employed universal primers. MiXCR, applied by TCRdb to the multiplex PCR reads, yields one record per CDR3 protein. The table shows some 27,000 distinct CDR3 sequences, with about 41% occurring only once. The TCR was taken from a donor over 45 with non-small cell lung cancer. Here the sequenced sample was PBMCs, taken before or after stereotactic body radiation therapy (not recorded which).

CDR3 in DNA: TGTGCCCGGGGGTGGGCAGATACGCAGTATTTT. Its protein is CARGWADTQYF. The chain couples TRBV30 to TRBJ2-3; maybe TRBD2 (6 bases). The CDR3 has 11 amino acids. Germline V gene data show CDR1 as GTSNPN and CDR2 as SVGIG (reference sequence). Deletions cut 8 bases from V and 4 bases from J, with 10 bases between.